These 25 T cell receptor beta chains were sequenced from one sample in a study of human T cells and chemical hapten exposure. Time point given: patch test 3, about 24 weeks after DPC sensitization. Regarding treatment: therapeutic diphenylcyclopropenone sensitization with weekly scalp DPC. One entry per CDR3 protein results from TCRdb running MiXCR on the RACE reads. Of about 120,000 distinct CDR3 sequences listed, approximately 10% are singletons. Sequencing used whole blood, obtained in connection with sensitization to the hapten diphenylcyclopropenone (DPC). The origin of the receptors is a woman in her 50s with alopecia areata. Some clones in this sample may be carry-over from other donors' samples.

This clonotype was detected only a few times. The rearrangement joins TRBV5-1 to TRBJ2-6, with D hard to call. The CDR3 loop spans 15 amino acids. V was shortened by 4 bases and J by 0 bases, with 8 bases between the two germline ends. The germline V gene encodes CDR1 SGHRS and CDR2 YFSETQ. The CDR3 DNA is TGCGCCAGCAGCACCGACTTCTCTGGGGCCAACGTCCTGACTTTC. Encoded protein: CASSTDFSGANVLTF. The full variable domain, completed using reference TRBV5-1 and TRBJ2-6, is KAGVTQTPRYLIKTRGQQVTLSCSPISGHRSVSWYQQTPGQGLQFLFEYFSETQRNKGNFPGRFSGRQFSNSRSEMNVSTLELGDSALYLCASSTDFSGANVLTFGAGSRLTVL.

This clonotype was counted only a few times. CDR3 amino acids: CASSYSIGEGQPQHF. The CDR3 bases are TGTGCCAGCAGTTACTCGATTGGGGAGGGTCAGCCCCAGCATTTT. The V call is TRBV6-2 or TRBV6-3, the J call TRBJ1-5; D is uncertain. Germline CDR1 MNHEY, CDR2 SVGEGT. Between the trimmed V and J ends, which lost 0 bases and 6 bases, there was a span of 12 bases. CDR3 length: 15 amino acids.

This clonotype was detected ten times or more. The chain is built from TRBV9 and TRBJ2-1, with 7 bases identical to TRBD1. The CDR3 consists of 13 residues. CDR1 is SGDLS, CDR2 YYNGEE, per germline. V lost 1 base, J lost 5 bases, and 0 bases stayed unmatched. The CDR3 DNA is TGTGCCAGCAGCGTAACAGGGGACAATGAGCAGTTCTTC. Translated, it gives CASSVTGDNEQFF. The full variable domain, with the rest looked up from reference TRBV9 and TRBJ2-1, is DSGVTQTPKHLITATGQRVTLRCSPRSGDLSVYWYQQSLDQGLQFLIQYYNGEERAKGNILERFSAQQFPDLHSELNLSSLELGDSALYFCASSVTGDNEQFFGPGTRLTVL.

This clonotype was picked up many times. The rearrangement joins TRBV10-3 to TRBJ2-3; the D is unclear. Germline loops: CDR1 ENHRY, CDR2 SYGVKD. The CDR3 runs to 15 residues. Trimming stripped 3 bases from V and 2 bases from J, with 12 bases between. The CDR3 DNA follows: TGTGCCATCAGTGACGGAGCGTCCTCCACAGATACGCAGTATTTT. It encodes CAISDGASSTDTQYF.

V is TRBV13 and J is TRBJ1-1; tentatively, D is TRBD1 (5 bases). The V end was cut by 2 bases, the J end by 4 bases, with 17 bases between. In germline, CDR1 is PRHDT, CDR2 FYEKMQ (reference sequence). The CDR3 contains 16 residues. The CDR3 nucleotides are TGTGCCAGCAGCTTATCGGCAGGGATCGTATCCACTGAAGCTTTCTTT. The encoded protein is CASSLSAGIVSTEAFF.

There are a few counts of this clonotype. This chain uses TRBV7-9 with TRBJ1-1; possibly TRBD1 for D (6 bases). The CDR3 is made up of 14 amino acids. Between the trimmed V and J ends, which lost 3 bases and 0 bases, there was a span of 8 bases. Germline CDR1 reads SEHNR; CDR2 reads FQNEAQ (reference sequence). This CDR3 reads CASSFGQLNTEAFF. The CDR3 nucleotides read TGTGCCAGCAGCTTTGGACAGTTGAACACTGAAGCTTTCTTT.

This clonotype has at least ten counts. V usage is TRBV2 and J usage is TRBJ2-7, with a possible D match to TRBD1 (5 bases). The CDR3 is 11 amino acids. Germline V gene data show CDR1 as SNHLY and CDR2 as FYNNEI. With 6 bases removed from V and 3 bases from J, the gap between germline ends came to 6 bases. This chain's CDR3 is CASRDNYEQYF. The CDR3 DNA follows: TGTGCCAGCAGGGACAACTACGAGCAGTACTTC.

This clonotype was counted ten times or more. The chain employs TRBV20-1 and TRBJ1-5; 10 bases are a match to TRBD1. V lost 3 bases to trimming and J lost 7 bases; unmatched junction nucleotides: 6. This CDR3 comprises 14 residues. CDR1 DFQATT and CDR2 SNEGSKA come from the germline V gene (reference sequence). The CDR3 DNA sequence: TGCAGTGCTAGTTCGGGACAGGGGTACCAGCCCCAGCATTTT. Translation gives CSASSGQGYQPQHF.

The chain recombines TRBV29-1 with TRBJ1-1, with TRBD1 matching 10 bases. V dropped 5 bases and J dropped 2; count of bases not matched to a gene: 2. The CDR3 is 13 residues long. CDR1 and CDR2 from the germline V gene are SQVTM and ANQGSEA. The CDR3 nucleotides are TGCAGCGTTCGACAGGGGGCTAACACTGAAGCTTTCTTT. Its translation is CSVRQGANTEAFF. The full variable domain, in which reference TRBV29-1 and TRBJ1-1 provide the parts outside the CDR3, is SAVISQKPSRDICQRGTSLTIQCQVDSQVTMMFWYRQQPGQSLTLIATANQGSEATYESGFVIDKFPISRPNLTFSTLTVSNMSPEDSSIYLCSVRQGANTEAFFGQGTRLTVV.

J is TRBJ1-2 and V is TRBV28; the match to TRBD1 covers 7 bases. V lost 6 bases, J lost 0 bases, and 4 bases stayed unmatched. This CDR3 contains 14 residues. Per germline, CDR1 MDHEN and CDR2 SYDVKM. The CDR3, as DNA: TGTGCCAGCAGACCTGGACAGGCTAACTATGGCTACACCTTC. It codes for CASRPGQANYGYTF.

This rearrangement joins TRBV13 to TRBJ2-7, with D possibly matching TRBD1 (5 bases). Germline V gene sequence: CDR1 PRHDT, CDR2 FYEKMQ (reference sequence). Trimming removed 2 bases from V and 0 bases from J, with 8 bases in between. This CDR3 comprises 14 residues. The CDR3 DNA reads as TGTGCCAGCAGCTTATCCAGGGACTCCTACGAGCAGTACTTC. Translating it yields CASSLSRDSYEQYF.

This clonotype was seen many times. This chain joins TRBV4-3 and TRBJ2-3; 12 bases are a match to TRBD2. The CDR3 is made up of 17 amino acids. The ends lost 4 bases at V and 1 base at J; junction bases unmatched: 6. Germline CDR1 reads LGHNA; CDR2 reads YSLEER. CDR3 DNA sequence: TGCGCCAGCAGCCGAGGGACTAGCGGGCTAGGCACAGATACGCAGTATTTT. Amino acid sequence: CASSRGTSGLGTDTQYF.

The chain combines TRBV7-2 with TRBJ2-2; 10 positions match TRBD1. The CDR3 extends over 15 amino acids. Germline V gene lookup returns CDR1 SGHTA and CDR2 FQGNSA. Losses at the gene ends were 5 bases for V and 7 bases for J; bases not matched to a gene: 7. The CDR3 here is CASSPTGGSGGELFF. CDR3 coding DNA: TGTGCCAGCAGCCCGACAGGGGGCAGTGGCGGGGAGCTGTTTTTT.

This clonotype has just a few counts. The V and J genes are TRBV27 and TRBJ2-3; the D is unclear. The length of the CDR3 is 9 residues. CDR1 and CDR2 from the germline V gene are MNHEY and SMNVEV (reference sequence). The ends were cut back, 8 bases at V and 6 bases at J, with 3 bases in the middle. Written as DNA, the CDR3 is TGTGCCAGCCTTGATACGCAGTATTTT. Translating gives CASLDTQYF.

In this sample, this clonotype turned up many times. This rearrangement joins TRBV6-6 to TRBJ2-5; 10 bases are shared with TRBD1. J gave up 4 bases and V 8 bases, and 19 bases lay outside the gene matches. In germline, CDR1 is MNHNY, CDR2 SVGAGI (reference sequence). This CDR3 spans 18 amino acids. The CDR3 sequence: CASLPPLYRDRGPETQYF. The CDR3 DNA follows: TGTGCCAGCCTTCCACCCCTCTACCGGGACAGGGGACCAGAGACCCAGTACTTC.

This clonotype has just a few counts. This chain joins TRBV21-1 and TRBJ2-1; the table's D call of TRBD2 was not tested on the DNA. TRBV21-1 is marked as a pseudogene. This CDR3 contains 19 residues. The CDR3 spells CASSKVPAGGRLAHNEQFF. DNA of the CDR3: TGTGCCAGCAGCAAAGTTCCAGCGGGGGGCCGACTGGCCCACAATGAGCAGTTCTTC.

This clonotype was detected a few times. The chain links TRBV6-5 to TRBJ2-3; 7 nucleotides agree with TRBD1. Trimming removed 4 bases from V and 9 bases from J; junction bases left unmatched: 7. CDR1 is MNHEY and CDR2 is SVGAGI in the germline V gene. The CDR3 is 13 residues long. The DNA for the CDR3 is TGTGCCAGCAGTTCTACCGACAGGGAAACGCAGTATTTT. This codes for CASSSTDRETQYF.

This clonotype came up a few times. The chain is built from TRBV28 and TRBJ1-2; D is unresolved. Trimming cost V 3 bases and J 8 bases, with 16 bases left between them. The CDR3 loop spans 14 amino acids. Germline loops: CDR1 MDHEN, CDR2 SYDVKM. DNA for the CDR3: TGTGCCAGCAGTTTTATCGAGGGTACGGCGGGCTACACCTTC. Amino acid sequence: CASSFIEGTAGYTF.

The chain has TRBV29-1 and TRBJ2-3, with 7 bases identical to TRBD1. The CDR3 has 14 residues. Germline values: CDR1 SQVTM, CDR2 ANQGSEA. J was trimmed by 2 bases and V by 2 bases; bases with no gene match: 4. CDR3 in amino acids: CSVEPGTATDTQYF. The DNA for the CDR3 is TGCAGCGTTGAACCCGGGACAGCCACAGATACGCAGTATTTT.

The chain employs TRBV5-1 and TRBJ2-7, with D possibly TRBD1 on 5 matching bases. Germline V lookup: CDR1 SGHRS, CDR2 YFSETQ. The CDR3 extends over 12 amino acids. The V end was cut by 4 bases, the J end by 6 bases, with 11 bases between. This chain's CDR3 is CASSPWGFEQYF. CDR3 DNA sequence: TGCGCCAGCAGCCCGTGGGGCTTCGAGCAGTACTTC.

This clonotype showed up just a few times. The V call is TRBV4-3, the J call TRBJ2-3; tentatively, D is TRBD2 (6 bases). V was clipped by 2 bases and J by 5 bases, with 23 bases between them. Germline CDR1 and CDR2: LGHNA and YSLEER. This CDR3 contains 18 residues. CDR3 loop: CASSQHLGDSPRLDTQYF. CDR3 DNA: TGCGCCAGCAGCCAACACCTCGGGGACTCTCCGAGGTTAGATACGCAGTATTTT.

In its sample, this clonotype was seen many times. CDR3 bases: TGTGCCAGCAGCTTGCCCTCCACAGATACGCAGTATTTT. Its protein is CASSLPSTDTQYF. The gene calls are TRBV5-4 and TRBJ2-3, with D unresolved. CDR3 length: 13 amino acids. V was shortened by 1 base and J by 2 bases, with 5 bases between the two germline ends. The germline V gene encodes CDR1 SGHNT and CDR2 YYREEE (reference sequence).

This clonotype was seen more than once but under ten times. This chain connects TRBV12-3 or TRBV12-4 to TRBJ2-7, with 10 positions matching TRBD1. This CDR3 comprises 14 residues. V was clipped by 3 bases and J by 5 bases; unmatched bases: 4. The CDR3 DNA is TGTGCCAGCAGTTTGGGACAGGGGAACCACGAGCAGTACTTC. Its translation is CASSLGQGNHEQYF.

In this sample, this clonotype turned up many times. The gene calls are TRBV7-9 and TRBJ2-7; 10 nucleotides agree with TRBD2. This CDR3 has 15 amino acids. V gave up 5 bases and J gave up 5 bases; unmatched junction bases: 9. CDR1 is SEHNR and CDR2 is FQNEAQ in the germline V gene (reference sequence). This CDR3 is CASSPTTSGENEQYF. CDR3 in DNA: TGTGCCAGCAGCCCGACCACTAGCGGGGAGAACGAGCAGTACTTC.

This clonotype has just a few counts. This chain connects TRBV13 to TRBJ2-7, with no clear D. V gave up 4 bases and J gave up 1 base, with 8 bases separating them. Germline CDR1 is PRHDT and CDR2 is FYEKMQ (reference sequence). The CDR3 extends over 13 amino acids. DNA of the CDR3: TGTGCCAGCAGCTCGCCGGTGTCCTACGAGCAGTACTTC. Translation gives CASSSPVSYEQYF.